The 26 T cell receptor beta chains below all came from one sample that was sequenced in a study of shared T cell receptors in the human thymus. Repertoires were generated with immunoSEQ multiplex PCR, while TCRdb's copy carries only in-frame clones and drops some. The table includes about 380,000 clones, about 95% detected once. What was sequenced was thymocytes. The receptors derive from a human donor.

This sequence joins TRBV11-2 and TRBJ2-7, with TRBD2 matching 12 bases. The CDR3 is made up of 18 amino acids. CDR1 is SGHAT, CDR2 FQNNGV, per germline. V trimming: 1 base; J trimming: 0 bases; junction bases outside the gene matches: 7. In DNA form, the CDR3 reads TGTGCCAGCAGCTTAGTCCCGACTAGCGGGAGTGCCTCCTACGAGCAGTACTTC. Its translation is CASSLVPTSGSASYEQYF.

The V call is TRBV30, the J call TRBJ2-6; 9 bases map to TRBD1. Germline-derived CDR1 and CDR2 are GTSNPN and SVGIG (reference sequence). The junction had 9 bases not matched to a gene; V was cut back by 3 bases and J by 0 bases. This CDR3 has 18 residues. The CDR3 DNA follows: TGTGCCTGGAGGGTGCCGGGACAGGGACCCTCTGGGGCCAACGTCCTGACTTTC. It translates to CAWRVPGQGPSGANVLTF. The entire variable domain, with the rest obtained from reference TRBV30 and TRBJ2-6, is as follows: SQTIHQWPATLVQPVGSPLSLECTVEGTSNPNLYWYRQAAGRGLQLLFYSVGIGQISSEVPQNLSASRPQDRQFILSSKKLLLSDSGFYLCAWRVPGQGPSGANVLTFGAGSRLTVL.

This chain links TRBV5-1 with TRBJ1-4; 7 bases line up with TRBD1. V was clipped by 0 bases and J by 0 bases; unmatched bases: 5. This CDR3 region has 17 residues. The germline CDR1 and CDR2 sequences are SGHRS and YFSETQ. The CDR3 coding sequence is TGCGCCAGCAGCTTGGGGGACAGTTCTGCAACTAATGAAAAACTGTTTTTT. The encoded protein is CASSLGDSSATNEKLFF.

This clone was seen a few times. The gene calls are TRBV7-2 and TRBJ1-3; 9 bases are shared with TRBD1. CDR1 SGHTA and CDR2 FQGNSA come from the germline V gene. The J segment lost 2 bases and the V segment lost 5 bases, leaving 4 bases of the junction unmatched. CDR3 size: 15 residues. CDR3 nucleotides: TGTGCCAGCAGCCCACGGACAGGGGCTGGAAACACCATATATTTT. Its translation is CASSPRTGAGNTIYF.

This CDR3 reads CAWTLGLAGGLYTQYF. In DNA, the CDR3 is TGTGCCTGGACCCTAGGACTAGCGGGAGGGCTGTATACGCAGTATTTT. The chain carries TRBV30 and TRBJ2-3, with 15 bases that match TRBD2. The CDR3 runs to 16 residues. V was pared by 4 bases and J by 7 bases, with 9 bases of the junction left unmatched. Germline V lookup: CDR1 GTSNPN, CDR2 SVGIG (reference sequence).

This sequence joins TRBV7-5 and TRBJ2-7; the table calls TRBD2, which could not be checked here. TRBV7-5 is a pseudogene segment. CDR3 size: 15 residues. The CDR3 reads CARSLGTSGSYEQYF. CDR3 nucleotide sequence: TGTGCCAGAAGCTTGGGGACTAGCGGGAGTTACGAGCAGTACTTC.

This chain uses TRBV15 with TRBJ1-2; 7 bases fit TRBD1. CDR1 and CDR2 (germline): LNHNV, YYDKDF (reference sequence). The CDR3 is 16 amino acids. V shed 0 bases and J 6 bases; nucleotides not matched to a gene: 10. This CDR3 reads CATSRDLETGTDGYTF. The CDR3, as DNA: TGTGCCACCAGCAGAGATCTCGAGACAGGGACAGATGGCTACACCTTC.

The CDR3 DNA is TGCGCCAGCAGCCAACTAAAGACCCCAGGCCCTAATGAAAAACTGTTTTTT. Translated: CASSQLKTPGPNEKLFF. V is TRBV4-1 and J is TRBJ1-4, with D uncertain. The V gene's germline CDR1 is MGHRA and CDR2 YSYEKL. The V gene lost 2 bases and the J gene lost 3 bases, with 16 bases spanning the gap. CDR3 size: 17 residues.

This chain joins TRBV28 and TRBJ2-1; D call uncertain. Germline loops: CDR1 MDHEN, CDR2 SYDVKM. The CDR3 is made up of 16 amino acids. V lost 7 bases, J lost 2 bases, and 18 bases lay in between. CDR3: CASTPWGAHTYNEQFF. Here the CDR3 DNA reads TGTGCCAGCACCCCGTGGGGTGCCCACACCTACAATGAGCAGTTCTTC.

This chain joins TRBV9 and TRBJ2-1; no reliable D call. The V and J ends lost 1 base and 8 bases respectively, with 19 bases between them. The CDR3 sequence is 16 residues long. Germline loops: CDR1 SGDLS, CDR2 YYNGEE. The CDR3 is CASSVKSGPHVDEQFF. The CDR3, as DNA: TGTGCCAGCAGCGTAAAGTCCGGCCCGCATGTCGATGAGCAGTTCTTC.

The chain employs TRBV6-4 and TRBJ2-3; D is possibly TRBD1 (6 bases). CDR1 and CDR2 from the germline V gene are MRHNA and SNTAGT. CDR3 length: 15 amino acids. V was pared by 0 bases and J by 6 bases, with 13 bases between. CDR3 protein: CASSDSEGQWDTQYF. CDR3 nucleotides: TGTGCCAGCAGTGACTCAGAGGGACAATGGGATACGCAGTATTTT.

V usage is TRBV15 and J usage is TRBJ1-2, with D unresolved. There are 16 residues in the CDR3. Germline CDR1 reads LNHNV; CDR2 reads YYDKDF (reference sequence). V was pared by 0 bases and J by 8 bases, with 19 bases between. The CDR3 loop reads CATSREKGLLIGGYTF. The CDR3, as DNA: TGTGCCACCAGCAGAGAAAAGGGCCTCCTTATTGGGGGCTACACCTTC.

This clone was seen once. The rearrangement uses TRBV18 and TRBJ2-1; a weak D match, TRBD2 (6 bases). CDR1 and CDR2 from the germline V gene are KGHSH and LQKENI. CDR3 length equals 17 residues. V was cut by 3 bases and J by 0 bases, with 15 bases left in between. Here the CDR3 DNA reads TGTGCCAGCTCACCTGGGCCCGACGGGAGCTCCTACAATGAGCAGTTCTTC. This sequence encodes CASSPGPDGSSYNEQFF.

The chain recombines TRBV18 with TRBJ1-5; the D is unclear. CDR3 length: 16 residues. CDR1 and CDR2 from the germline V gene are KGHSH and LQKENI. Trimming stripped 1 base from V and 0 bases from J, with 10 bases between. CDR3 sequence: CASSPLPNGSNQPQHF. Here the CDR3 DNA reads TGTGCCAGCTCACCACTACCAAATGGTAGCAATCAGCCCCAGCATTTT.

The chain couples TRBV5-1 to TRBJ2-3; no reliable D call. The germline gives CDR1 SGHRS, CDR2 YFSETQ. The CDR3 spans 16 residues. The V and J ends lost 4 bases and 4 bases respectively, with 19 bases between them. The CDR3 bases are TGCGCCAGCAGCGGCAGGACCTCGGAGCCCCCAGATACGCAGTATTTT. Protein sequence: CASSGRTSEPPDTQYF.

The chain has TRBV15 and TRBJ2-1, with 10 bases that match TRBD2. J was trimmed by 8 bases and V by 1 base; bases with no gene match: 5. The CDR3 length is 15 residues. Germline CDR1 reads LNHNV; CDR2 reads YYDKDF (reference sequence). CDR3 bases: TGTGCCACCAGCAGAGTGTCTAGCGGGAGCGATGAGCAGTTCTTC. The encoded protein is CATSRVSSGSDEQFF.

This clone came up once. The genes are TRBV30 and TRBJ2-1; D not resolved. This CDR3 comprises 13 residues. Trimming shortened V by 0 bases and J by 4 bases, and 7 bases separated the two germline ends. Per the germline V gene, CDR1 is GTSNPN and CDR2 is SVGIG (reference sequence). DNA of the CDR3: TGTGCCTGGAGTGTGAACGGTTACAATGAGCAGTTCTTC. The encoded protein is CAWSVNGYNEQFF.

This chain connects TRBV10-3 to TRBJ2-7, with D unresolved. V lost 7 bases and J lost 2, with 21 bases in between. The CDR3 runs to 16 residues. CDR1 is ENHRY and CDR2 is SYGVKD in the germline V gene. The CDR3 sequence is CAITDNNWSSTYEQYF. CDR3 sequence (DNA): TGTGCCATCACCGACAATAATTGGTCATCCACCTACGAGCAGTACTTC.

The chain combines TRBV29-1 with TRBJ1-1; a possible D gene is TRBD1 (6 bases). Germline V gene data show CDR1 as SQVTM and CDR2 as ANQGSEA. V was shortened by 7 bases and J by 6 bases, with 18 bases between the two germline ends. This CDR3 has 13 residues. DNA for the CDR3: TGCAGCGACCTTCGCCAGGGGTCGGCTGAAGCTTTCTTT. It specifies CSDLRQGSAEAFF.

The chain is built from TRBV25-1 and TRBJ2-2; 8 nucleotides agree with TRBD1. Germline-derived CDR1 and CDR2 are MGHDK and SYGVNS. This CDR3 has 14 amino acids. V lost 9 bases to trimming and J lost 7 bases; unmatched junction nucleotides: 10. CDR3 sequence reads: CASAGTGDHGELFF. The CDR3 bases are TGTGCCAGTGCCGGGACAGGAGACCACGGGGAGCTGTTTTTT.

In nucleotides, the CDR3 is TGTGCCACCCCTGGGGGTTTCGGGAACTACAATGAGCAGTTCTTC. Protein sequence: CATPGGFGNYNEQFF. This rearrangement joins TRBV5-4 to TRBJ2-1, with D possibly called TRBD1 or TRBD2 (5 bases each). Per the germline V gene, CDR1 is SGHNT and CDR2 is YYREEE (reference sequence). The CDR3 sequence is 15 residues long. V was pared by 9 bases and J by 3 bases, with 19 bases between.

The J gene is TRBJ2-5, the V gene TRBV27; a weak D match, TRBD1 (6 bases). The CDR3 sequence is 14 residues long. V lost 5 bases and J 4 bases, leaving 14 bases between the germline ends. CDR1 is MNHEY, CDR2 SMNVEV, per germline (reference sequence). CDR3 bases: TGTGCCAGCAGTCCCCCAGGGGATGGAGAGACCCAGTACTTC. Protein: CASSPPGDGETQYF.

This sequence joins TRBV29-1 and TRBJ2-4; 7 positions match TRBD1. Per germline, CDR1 SQVTM and CDR2 ANQGSEA. The CDR3 sequence is 18 residues long. Trimming at V came to 0 bases and at J to 0 bases, leaving 11 bases not matched to a gene. The CDR3 spells CSVEDHEDRAIAKNIQYF. In DNA form, the CDR3 reads TGCAGCGTTGAAGATCATGAAGACAGGGCCATAGCCAAAAACATTCAGTACTTC.

The chain couples TRBV4-3 to TRBJ2-7; 8 nucleotides match TRBD2. With 0 bases clipped from V and 5 bases from J, the junction kept 18 bases outside the gene matches. The CDR3 runs to 19 residues. Germline CDR1 reads LGHNA; CDR2 reads YSLEER. CDR3 loop: CASSQDISPGGPEPDEQYF. DNA for the CDR3: TGCGCCAGCAGCCAAGATATTTCTCCGGGAGGGCCGGAGCCGGACGAGCAGTACTTC.

The rearrangement uses TRBV30 and TRBJ1-4; maybe TRBD1 (5 bases). CDR1 GTSNPN and CDR2 SVGIG come from the germline V gene (reference sequence). The germline V and J ends were trimmed by 3 bases and 8 bases, with 13 bases remaining between them. CDR3 length: 13 residues. DNA for the CDR3: TGTGCCTGGAGCGCAGGGATTCAGGAAAAACTGTTTTTT. Translation gives CAWSAGIQEKLFF. The full variable domain, completed using reference TRBV30 and TRBJ1-4, is SQTIHQWPATLVQPVGSPLSLECTVEGTSNPNLYWYRQAAGRGLQLLFYSVGIGQISSEVPQNLSASRPQDRQFILSSKKLLLSDSGFYLCAWSAGIQEKLFFGSGTQLSVL.

The chain combines TRBV28 with TRBJ2-7; D is perhaps TRBD1 (6 bases). The germline V gene has CDR1 MDHEN and CDR2 SYDVKM. The CDR3 length is 17 residues. Trimming left V 3 bases short and J 0 bases short, with 18 bases between. CDR3 nucleotides: TGTGCCAGCAGTTTTGACAGCCCCCGGACAGCCTCCTACGAGCAGTACTTC. Protein sequence: CASSFDSPRTASYEQYF.